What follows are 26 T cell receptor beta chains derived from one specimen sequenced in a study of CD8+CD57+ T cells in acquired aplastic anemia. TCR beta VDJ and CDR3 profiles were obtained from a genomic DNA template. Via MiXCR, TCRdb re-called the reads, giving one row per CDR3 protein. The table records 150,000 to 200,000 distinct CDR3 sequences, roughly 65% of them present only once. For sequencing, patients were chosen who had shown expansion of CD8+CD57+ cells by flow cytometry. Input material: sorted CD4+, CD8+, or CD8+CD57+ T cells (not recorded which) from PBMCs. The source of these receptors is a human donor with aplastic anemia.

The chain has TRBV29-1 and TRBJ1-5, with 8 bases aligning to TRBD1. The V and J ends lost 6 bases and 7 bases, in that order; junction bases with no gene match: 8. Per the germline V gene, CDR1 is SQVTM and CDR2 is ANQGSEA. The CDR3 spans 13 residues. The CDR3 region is CSVVTGERQPQHF. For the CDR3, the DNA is TGCAGCGTCGTGACAGGGGAGAGGCAGCCCCAGCATTTT. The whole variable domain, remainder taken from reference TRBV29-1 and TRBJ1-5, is SAVISQKPSRDICQRGTSLTIQCQVDSQVTMMFWYRQQPGQSLTLIATANQGSEATYESGFVIDKFPISRPNLTFSTLTVSNMSPEDSSIYLCSVVTGERQPQHFGDGTRLSIL.

Here the CDR3 reads CASSIDRTSLSNQPQHF. CDR3 in DNA: TGTGCCAGTAGTATTGACAGGACGTCGTTGAGCAATCAGCCCCAGCATTTT. This chain links TRBV19 with TRBJ1-5, with D perhaps matching TRBD1 (6 bases). Trimming removed 3 bases from V and 1 base from J, with 16 bases in between. CDR3 length equals 17 residues. The germline gives CDR1 LNHDA, CDR2 SQIVND (reference sequence).

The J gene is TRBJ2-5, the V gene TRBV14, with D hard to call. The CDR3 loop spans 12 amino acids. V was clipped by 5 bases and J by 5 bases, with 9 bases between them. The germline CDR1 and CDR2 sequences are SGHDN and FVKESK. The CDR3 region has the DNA TGTGCCAGCAGCTTCCAGAGTGAGACCCAGTACTTC. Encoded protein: CASSFQSETQYF. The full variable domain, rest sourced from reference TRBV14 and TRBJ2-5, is EAGVTQFPSHSVIEKGQTVTLRCDPISGHDNLYWYRRVMGKEIKFLLHFVKESKQDESGMPNNRFLAERTGGTYSTLKVQPAELEDSGVYFCASSFQSETQYFGPGTRLLVL.

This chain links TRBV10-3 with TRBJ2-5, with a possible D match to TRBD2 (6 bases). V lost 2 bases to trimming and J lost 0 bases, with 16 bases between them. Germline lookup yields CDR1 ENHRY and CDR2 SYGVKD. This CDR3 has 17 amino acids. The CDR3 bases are TGTGCCATCAGTGAGGGGCTCGGGAGCCGTGACCAAGAGACCCAGTACTTC. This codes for CAISEGLGSRDQETQYF.

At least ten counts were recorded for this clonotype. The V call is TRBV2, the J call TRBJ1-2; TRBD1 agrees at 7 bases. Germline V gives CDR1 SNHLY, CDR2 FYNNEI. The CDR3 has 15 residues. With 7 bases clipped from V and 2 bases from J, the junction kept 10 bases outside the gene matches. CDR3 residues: CASIHRDSPNYGYTF. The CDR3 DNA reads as TGTGCCAGCATCCACCGGGACAGCCCCAACTATGGCTACACCTTC.

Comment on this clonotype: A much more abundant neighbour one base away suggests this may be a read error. CDR3 amino acids: CSVEEGTVAGYGYAF. As DNA, the CDR3 is TGCAGCGTTGAAGAAGGGACAGTAGCGGGGTATGGCTACGCCTTC. The J gene is TRBJ1-2, the V gene TRBV29-1; 7 positions match TRBD1. The CDR3 sequence is 15 residues long. CDR1 is SQVTM, CDR2 ANQGSEA, per germline.

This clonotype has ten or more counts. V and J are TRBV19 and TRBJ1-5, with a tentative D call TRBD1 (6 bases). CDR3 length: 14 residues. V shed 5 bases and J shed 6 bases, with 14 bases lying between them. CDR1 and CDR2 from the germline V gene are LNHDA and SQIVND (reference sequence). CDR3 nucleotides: TGTGCCAGTAGTGCACTCGGGGGCGTTCAGCCCCAGCATTTT. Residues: CASSALGGVQPQHF.

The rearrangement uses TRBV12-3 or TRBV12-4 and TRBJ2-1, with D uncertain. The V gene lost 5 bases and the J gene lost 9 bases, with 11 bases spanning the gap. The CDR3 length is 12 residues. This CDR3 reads CASSLFLAEQFF. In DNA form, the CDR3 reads TGTGCCAGCAGTCTCTTCCTGGCTGAGCAGTTCTTC.

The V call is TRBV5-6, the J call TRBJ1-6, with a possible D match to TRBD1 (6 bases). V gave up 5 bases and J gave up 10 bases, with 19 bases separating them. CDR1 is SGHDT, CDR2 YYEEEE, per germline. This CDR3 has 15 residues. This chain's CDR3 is CASSPPPRGLSPLHF. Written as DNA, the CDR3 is TGTGCCAGCAGTCCTCCCCCCAGGGGTCTATCACCCCTCCACTTT. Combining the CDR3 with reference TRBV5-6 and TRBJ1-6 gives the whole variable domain DAGVTQSPTHLIKTRGQQVTLRCSPKSGHDTVSWYQQALGQGPQFIFQYYEEEERQRGNFPDRFSGHQFPNYSSELNVNALLLGDSALYLCASSPPPRGLSPLHFGNGTRLTVT.

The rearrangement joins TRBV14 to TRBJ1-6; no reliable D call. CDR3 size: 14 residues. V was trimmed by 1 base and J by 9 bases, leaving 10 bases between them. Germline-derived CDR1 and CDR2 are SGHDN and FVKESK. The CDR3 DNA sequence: TGTGCCAGCAGCCAAGTAGGTGGAGCTTCACCCCTCCACTTT. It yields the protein CASSQVGGASPLHF.

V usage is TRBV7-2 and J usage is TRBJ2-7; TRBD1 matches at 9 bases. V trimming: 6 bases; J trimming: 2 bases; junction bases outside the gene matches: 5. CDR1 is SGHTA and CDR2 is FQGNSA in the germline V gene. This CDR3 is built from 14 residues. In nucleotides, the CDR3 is TGTGCCAGCAGTCGGTACAGGGGGCCCTACGAGCAGTACTTC. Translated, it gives CASSRYRGPYEQYF.

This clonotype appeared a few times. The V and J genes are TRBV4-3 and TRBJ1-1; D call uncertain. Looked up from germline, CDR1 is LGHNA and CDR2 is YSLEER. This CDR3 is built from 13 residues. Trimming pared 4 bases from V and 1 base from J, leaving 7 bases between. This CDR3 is CASSPHGNTEAFF. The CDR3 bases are TGCGCCAGCAGCCCACATGGGAACACTGAAGCTTTCTTT.

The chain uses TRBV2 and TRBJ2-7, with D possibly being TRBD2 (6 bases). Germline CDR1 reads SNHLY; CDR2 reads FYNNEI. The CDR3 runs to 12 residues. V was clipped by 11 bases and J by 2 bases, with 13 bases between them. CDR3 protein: CARGGTTYEQYF. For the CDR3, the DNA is TGTGCCCGTGGGGGGACCACCTACGAGCAGTACTTC.

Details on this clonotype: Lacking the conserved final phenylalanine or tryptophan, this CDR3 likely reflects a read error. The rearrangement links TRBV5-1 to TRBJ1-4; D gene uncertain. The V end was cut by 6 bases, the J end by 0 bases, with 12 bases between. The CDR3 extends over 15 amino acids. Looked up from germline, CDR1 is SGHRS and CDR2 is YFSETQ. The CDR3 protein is CASKPSGATNEKLFL. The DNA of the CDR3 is TGCGCCAGCAAGCCCTCCGGGGCAACTAATGAAAAACTGTTTCTT.

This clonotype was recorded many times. The CDR3 here is CASSWGDRGTGELFF. CDR3 sequence (DNA): TGTGCCAGCAGCTGGGGGGACAGGGGCACCGGGGAGCTGTTTTTT. The chain joins TRBV5-5 to TRBJ2-2; 10 nucleotides match TRBD1. V gave up 3 bases and J gave up 4 bases; unmatched junction bases: 3. The CDR3 extends over 15 amino acids. Per germline, CDR1 SGHKS and CDR2 YYEKEE (reference sequence). The full variable domain, in which reference TRBV5-5 and TRBJ2-2 provide the parts outside the CDR3, is DAGVTQSPTHLIKTRGQQVTLRCSPISGHKSVSWYQQVLGQGPQFIFQYYEKEERGRGNFPDRFSARQFPNYSSELNVNALLLGDSALYLCASSWGDRGTGELFFGEGSRLTVL.

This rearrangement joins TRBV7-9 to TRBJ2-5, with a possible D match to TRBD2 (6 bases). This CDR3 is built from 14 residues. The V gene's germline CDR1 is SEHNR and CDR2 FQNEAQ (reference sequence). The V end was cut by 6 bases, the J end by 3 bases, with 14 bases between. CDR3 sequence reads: CASRRGGGEETQYF. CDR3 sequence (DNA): TGTGCCAGCAGGAGGGGAGGCGGTGAAGAGACCCAGTACTTC. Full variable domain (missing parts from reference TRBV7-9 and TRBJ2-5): DTGVSQNPRHKITKRGQNVTFRCDPISEHNRLYWYRQTLGQGPEFLTYFQNEAQLEKSRLLSDRFSAERPKGSFSTLEIQRTEQGDSAMYLCASRRGGGEETQYFGPGTRLLVL.

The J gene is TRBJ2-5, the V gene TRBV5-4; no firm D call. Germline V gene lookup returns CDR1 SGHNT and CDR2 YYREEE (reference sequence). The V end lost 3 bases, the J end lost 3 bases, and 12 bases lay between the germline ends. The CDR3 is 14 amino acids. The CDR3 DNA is TGTGCCAGCAGCTCCTCGGGTAGGGAAGAGACCCAGTACTTC. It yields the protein CASSSSGREETQYF.

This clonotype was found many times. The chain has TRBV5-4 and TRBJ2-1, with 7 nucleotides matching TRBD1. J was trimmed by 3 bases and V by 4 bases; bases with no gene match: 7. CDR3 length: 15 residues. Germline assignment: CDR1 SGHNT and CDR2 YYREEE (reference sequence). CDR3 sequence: CASSEQGQIYNEQFF. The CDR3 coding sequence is TGTGCCAGCAGCGAACAGGGACAGATCTACAATGAGCAGTTCTTC.

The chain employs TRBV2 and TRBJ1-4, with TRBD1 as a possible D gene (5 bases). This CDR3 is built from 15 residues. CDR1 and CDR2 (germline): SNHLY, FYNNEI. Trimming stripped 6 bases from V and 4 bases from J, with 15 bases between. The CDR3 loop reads CASRGSGAGNEKLFF. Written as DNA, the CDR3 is TGTGCCAGCAGGGGAAGTGGGGCAGGTAATGAAAAACTGTTTTTT.

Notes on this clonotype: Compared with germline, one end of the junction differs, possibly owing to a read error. The CDR3 reads CAISARDVEAFF. The CDR3 DNA sequence: TGTGCCATCAGTGCTCGGGATGTTGAAGCTTTCTTT. The V and J genes are TRBV2 and TRBJ1-1; D is undetermined. The CDR3 is 12 amino acids. Per the germline V gene, CDR1 is SNHLY and CDR2 is FYNNEI.

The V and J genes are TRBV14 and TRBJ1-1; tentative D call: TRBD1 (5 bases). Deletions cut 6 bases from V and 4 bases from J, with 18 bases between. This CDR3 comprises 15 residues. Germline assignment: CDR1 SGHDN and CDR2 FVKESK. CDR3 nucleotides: TGTGCCAGCAGTGAATCCCGGGGGACGGCCACTGAAGCTTTCTTT. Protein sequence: CASSESRGTATEAFF.

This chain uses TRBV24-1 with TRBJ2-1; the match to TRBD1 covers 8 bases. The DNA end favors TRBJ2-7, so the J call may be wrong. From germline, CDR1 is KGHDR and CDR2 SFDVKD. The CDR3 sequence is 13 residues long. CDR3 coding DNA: TGTGCCACCAGTGAGTTTGACAGGGGCGAGCAGTACTTC. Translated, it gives CATSEFDRGEQYF.

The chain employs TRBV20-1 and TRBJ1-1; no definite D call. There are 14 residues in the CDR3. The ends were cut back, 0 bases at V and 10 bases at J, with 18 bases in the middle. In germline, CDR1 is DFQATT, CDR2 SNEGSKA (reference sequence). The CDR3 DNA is TGCAGTGCTAGAGATCCGAAGGAAACCAGTGGAGCTTTCTTT. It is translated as CSARDPKETSGAFF.

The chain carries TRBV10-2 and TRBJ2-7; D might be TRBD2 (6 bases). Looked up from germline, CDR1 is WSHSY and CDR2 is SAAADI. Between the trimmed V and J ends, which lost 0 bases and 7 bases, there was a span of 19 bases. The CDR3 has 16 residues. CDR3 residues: CASSESWDSTEKEQYF. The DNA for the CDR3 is TGCGCCAGCAGTGAGTCCTGGGACTCGACGGAGAAAGAGCAGTACTTC.

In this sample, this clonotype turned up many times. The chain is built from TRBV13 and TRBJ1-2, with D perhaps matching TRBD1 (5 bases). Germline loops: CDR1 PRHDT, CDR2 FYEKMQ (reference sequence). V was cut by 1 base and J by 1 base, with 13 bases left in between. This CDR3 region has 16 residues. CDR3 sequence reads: CASSLVTGLYNYGYTF. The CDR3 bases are TGTGCCAGCAGCTTAGTCACAGGCCTTTATAACTATGGCTACACCTTC.

For the CDR3, the DNA is TGTGCCAGCAGCGGACGGGATGCTCGGGTCTCCGAGCAGTACTTC. Its protein is CASSGRDARVSEQYF. The chain couples TRBV9 to TRBJ2-7; a possible D gene is TRBD2 (5 bases). Germline CDR1 reads SGDLS; CDR2 reads YYNGEE. This CDR3 has 15 amino acids. Trimming took off 3 bases at V and 6 bases at J, with 19 bases between the two ends.